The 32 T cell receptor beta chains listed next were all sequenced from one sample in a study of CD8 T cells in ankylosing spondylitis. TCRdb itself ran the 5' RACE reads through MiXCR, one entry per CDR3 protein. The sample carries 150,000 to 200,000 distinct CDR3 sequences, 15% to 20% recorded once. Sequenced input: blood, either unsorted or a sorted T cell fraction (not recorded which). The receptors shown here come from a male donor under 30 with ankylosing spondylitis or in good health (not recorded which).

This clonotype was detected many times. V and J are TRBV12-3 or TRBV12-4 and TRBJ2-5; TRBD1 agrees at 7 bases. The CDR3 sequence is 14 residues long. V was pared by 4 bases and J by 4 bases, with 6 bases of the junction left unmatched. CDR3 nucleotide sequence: TGTGCCAGCAGTTCAAATAGGGGGCGAGAGACCCAGTACTTC. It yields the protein CASSSNRGRETQYF.

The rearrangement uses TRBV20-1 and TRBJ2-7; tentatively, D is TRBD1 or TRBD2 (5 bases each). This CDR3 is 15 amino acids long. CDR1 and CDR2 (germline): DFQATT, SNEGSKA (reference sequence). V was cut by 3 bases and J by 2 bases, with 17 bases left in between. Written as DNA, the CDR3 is TGCAGTGCTAGTCATACCGGGACGGCGACCTACGAGCAGTACTTC. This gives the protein CSASHTGTATYEQYF.

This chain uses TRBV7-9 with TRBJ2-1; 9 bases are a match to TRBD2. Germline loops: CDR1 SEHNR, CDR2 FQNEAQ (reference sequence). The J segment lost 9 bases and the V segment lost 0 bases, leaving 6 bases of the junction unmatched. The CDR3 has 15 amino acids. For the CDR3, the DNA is TGTGCCAGCAGCTTAGCTAGCGGGAGTGTCGGTGAGCAGTTCTTC. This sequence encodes CASSLASGSVGEQFF.

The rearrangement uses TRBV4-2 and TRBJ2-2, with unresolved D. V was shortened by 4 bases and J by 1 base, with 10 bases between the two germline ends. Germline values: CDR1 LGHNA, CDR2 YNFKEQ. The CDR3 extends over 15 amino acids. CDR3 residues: CASSPRSLNTGELFF. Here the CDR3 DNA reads TGTGCCAGCAGCCCCCGGAGTTTGAACACCGGGGAGCTGTTTTTT.

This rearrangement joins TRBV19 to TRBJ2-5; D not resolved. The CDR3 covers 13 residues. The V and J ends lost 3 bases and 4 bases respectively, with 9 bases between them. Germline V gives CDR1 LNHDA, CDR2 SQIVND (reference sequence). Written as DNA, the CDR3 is TGTGCCAGTAGTATCGGTAGGATAGAGACCCAGTACTTC. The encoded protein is CASSIGRIETQYF.

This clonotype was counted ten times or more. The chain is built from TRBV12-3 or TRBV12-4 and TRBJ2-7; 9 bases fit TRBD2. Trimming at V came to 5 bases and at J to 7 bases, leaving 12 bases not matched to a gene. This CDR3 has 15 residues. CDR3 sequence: CASSPSGKTIREQYV. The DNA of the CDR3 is TGTGCCAGCAGTCCTAGCGGGAAGACTATTAGGGAGCAGTACGTC.

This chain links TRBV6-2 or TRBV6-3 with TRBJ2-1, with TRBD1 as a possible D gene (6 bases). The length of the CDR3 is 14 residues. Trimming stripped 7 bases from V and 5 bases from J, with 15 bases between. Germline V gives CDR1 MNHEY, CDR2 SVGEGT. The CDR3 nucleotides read TGTGCCAGCATTGACCGGGACACCCACAATGAGCAGTTCTTC. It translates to CASIDRDTHNEQFF.

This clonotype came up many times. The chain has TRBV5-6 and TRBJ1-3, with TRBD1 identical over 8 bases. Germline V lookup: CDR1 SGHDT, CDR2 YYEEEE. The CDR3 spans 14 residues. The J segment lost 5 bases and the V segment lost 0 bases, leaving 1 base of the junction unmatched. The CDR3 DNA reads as TGTGCCAGCAGCTTGGGGACAGGGAGAAACACCATATATTTT. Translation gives CASSLGTGRNTIYF.

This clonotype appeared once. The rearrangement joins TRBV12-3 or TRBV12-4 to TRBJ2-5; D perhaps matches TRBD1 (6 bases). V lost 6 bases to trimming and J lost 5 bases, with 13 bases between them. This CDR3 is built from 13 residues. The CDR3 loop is CASSTTGFETQYF. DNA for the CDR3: TGTGCCAGCAGCACCACAGGGTTCGAGACCCAGTACTTC.

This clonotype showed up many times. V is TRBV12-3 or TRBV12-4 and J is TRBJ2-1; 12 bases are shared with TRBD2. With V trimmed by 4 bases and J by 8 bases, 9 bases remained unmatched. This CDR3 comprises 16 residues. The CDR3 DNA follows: TGTGCCAGCAGTTGGCCTAGCGGGAGGGCCAGCGATGAGCAGTTCTTC. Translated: CASSWPSGRASDEQFF.

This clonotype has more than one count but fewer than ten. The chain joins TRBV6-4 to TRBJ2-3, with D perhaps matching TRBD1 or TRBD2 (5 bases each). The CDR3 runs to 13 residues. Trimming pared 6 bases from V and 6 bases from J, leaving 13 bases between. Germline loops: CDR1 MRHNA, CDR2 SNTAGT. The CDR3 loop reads CASSRDWGDTQYF. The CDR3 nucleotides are TGTGCCAGCAGCCGCGACTGGGGGGATACGCAGTATTTT.

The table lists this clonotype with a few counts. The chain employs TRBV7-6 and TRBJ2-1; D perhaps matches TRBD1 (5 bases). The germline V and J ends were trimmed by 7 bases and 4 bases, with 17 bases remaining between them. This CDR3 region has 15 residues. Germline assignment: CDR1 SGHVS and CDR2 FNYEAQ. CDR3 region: CASTAGSVDYNEQFF. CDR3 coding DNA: TGTGCCAGCACCGCAGGGTCGGTTGATTACAATGAGCAGTTCTTC.

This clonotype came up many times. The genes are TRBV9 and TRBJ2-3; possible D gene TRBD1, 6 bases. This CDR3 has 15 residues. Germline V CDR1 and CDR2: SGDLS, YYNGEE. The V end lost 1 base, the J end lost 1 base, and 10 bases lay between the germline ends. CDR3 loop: CASSVRQDGTDTQYF. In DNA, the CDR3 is TGTGCCAGCAGCGTAAGACAGGACGGCACAGATACGCAGTATTTT.

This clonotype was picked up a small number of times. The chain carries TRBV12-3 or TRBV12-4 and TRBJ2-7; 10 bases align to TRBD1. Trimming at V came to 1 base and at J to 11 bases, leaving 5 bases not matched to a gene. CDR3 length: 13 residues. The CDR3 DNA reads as TGTGCCAGCAGTTTAGGGGCCGGGACAGGGGAGTACTTC. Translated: CASSLGAGTGEYF.

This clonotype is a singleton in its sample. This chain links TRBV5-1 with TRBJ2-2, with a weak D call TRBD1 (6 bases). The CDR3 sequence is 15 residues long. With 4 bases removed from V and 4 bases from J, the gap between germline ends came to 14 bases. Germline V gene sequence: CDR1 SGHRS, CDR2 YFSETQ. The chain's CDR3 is CASSPTGQTTGELFF. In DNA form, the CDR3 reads TGCGCCAGCAGCCCGACTGGACAGACCACCGGGGAGCTGTTTTTT.

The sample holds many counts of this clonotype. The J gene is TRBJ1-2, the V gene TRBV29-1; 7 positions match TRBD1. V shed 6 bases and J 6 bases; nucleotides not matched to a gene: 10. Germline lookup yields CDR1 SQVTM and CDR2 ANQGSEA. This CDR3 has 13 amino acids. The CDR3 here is CSVTPGGLDGYTF. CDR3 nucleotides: TGCAGCGTCACCCCAGGGGGACTTGATGGCTACACCTTC.

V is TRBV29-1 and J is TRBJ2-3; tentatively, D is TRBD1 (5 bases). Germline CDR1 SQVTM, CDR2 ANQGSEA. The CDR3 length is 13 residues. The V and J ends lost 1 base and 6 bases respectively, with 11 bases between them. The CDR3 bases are TGCAGCGTTGAAGGATACCCAGGGGATACGCAGTATTTT. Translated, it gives CSVEGYPGDTQYF.

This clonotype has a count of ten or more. As DNA, the CDR3 is TGTGCCAGCAAAACTAGCGGTACCTACGAGCAGTACTTC. Its protein is CASKTSGTYEQYF. This chain links TRBV6-1 with TRBJ2-7, with TRBD2 matching over 8 bases. The CDR3 has 13 amino acids. V lost 7 bases, J lost 2 bases, and 4 bases stayed unmatched. Germline CDR1 reads MNHNS; CDR2 reads SASEGT.

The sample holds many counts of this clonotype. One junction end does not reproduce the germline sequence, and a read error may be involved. CDR3 residues: CASSRGDNKQFF. In DNA form, the CDR3 reads TGTGCCAGCAGCCGGGGGGACAATAAGCAGTTCTTC. The gene calls are TRBV5-6 and TRBJ2-1; D is perhaps TRBD2 (7 bases). CDR3 length: 12 residues. Germline V gene sequence: CDR1 SGHDT, CDR2 YYEEEE.

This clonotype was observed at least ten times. The CDR3 sequence: CASSTTGQETQYF. CDR3 nucleotides: TGCGCCAGCAGCACGACCGGTCAAGAGACCCAGTACTTC. The chain carries TRBV5-1 and TRBJ2-5; no definite D call. Trimming cost V 4 bases and J 2 bases, with 9 bases left between them. The CDR3 covers 13 residues. The germline V gene has CDR1 SGHRS and CDR2 YFSETQ.

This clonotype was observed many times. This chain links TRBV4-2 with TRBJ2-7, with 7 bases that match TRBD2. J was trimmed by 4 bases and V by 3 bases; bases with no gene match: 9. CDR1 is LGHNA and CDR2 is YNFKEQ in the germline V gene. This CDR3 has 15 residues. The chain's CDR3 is CASSQTSGEMYEQYF. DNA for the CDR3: TGTGCCAGCAGCCAGACGAGCGGGGAGATGTACGAGCAGTACTTC.

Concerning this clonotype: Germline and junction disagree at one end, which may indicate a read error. In DNA form, the CDR3 reads TGCAGTGCCAGAGGGCTAGTGAGCGCAGATACGCAGTATTTT. Protein product: CSARGLVSADTQYF. The V and J genes are TRBV20-1 and TRBJ2-3; the D gene is possibly TRBD2 (5 bases). The germline V gene has CDR1 DFQATT and CDR2 SNEGSKA (reference sequence). The CDR3 sequence is 14 residues long.

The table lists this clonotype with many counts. The DNA for the CDR3 is TGTGCCAGCAGTTCGAGGGGACTAGCGGGAGGGAGGACCTACAATGAGCAGTTCTTC. It translates to CASSSRGLAGGRTYNEQFF. The J gene is TRBJ2-1, the V gene TRBV6-5, with 16 bases identical to TRBD2. The germline gives CDR1 MNHEY, CDR2 SVGAGI. V shed 4 bases, J shed 2 bases, and the junction held 8 bases outside the gene matches. CDR3 length: 19 residues.

The CDR3 DNA reads TGTGCCAGCAGCTTGATGGGACAGGGGTTCGCAGATACGCAGTATTTT. Amino acids: CASSLMGQGFADTQYF. V and J are TRBV7-9 and TRBJ2-3; 10 positions agree with TRBD1. Germline loops: CDR1 SEHNR, CDR2 FQNEAQ (reference sequence). J gave up 4 bases and V 3 bases, and 7 bases lay outside the gene matches. The CDR3 is made up of 16 amino acids.

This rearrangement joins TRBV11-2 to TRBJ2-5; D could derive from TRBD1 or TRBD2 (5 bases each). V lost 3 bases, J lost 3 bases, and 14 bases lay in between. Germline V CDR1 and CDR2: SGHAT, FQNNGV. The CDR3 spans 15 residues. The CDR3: CASSFGAGLKETQYF. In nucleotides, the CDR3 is TGTGCCAGCAGCTTCGGGGCAGGGCTGAAAGAGACCCAGTACTTC.

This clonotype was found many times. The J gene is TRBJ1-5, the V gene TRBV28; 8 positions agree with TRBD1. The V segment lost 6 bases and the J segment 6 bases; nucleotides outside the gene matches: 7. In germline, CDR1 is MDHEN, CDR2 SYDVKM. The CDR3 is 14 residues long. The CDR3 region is CASSRDRRTQPQHF. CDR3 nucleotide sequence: TGTGCCAGCAGCCGGGACAGGCGAACTCAGCCCCAGCATTTT.

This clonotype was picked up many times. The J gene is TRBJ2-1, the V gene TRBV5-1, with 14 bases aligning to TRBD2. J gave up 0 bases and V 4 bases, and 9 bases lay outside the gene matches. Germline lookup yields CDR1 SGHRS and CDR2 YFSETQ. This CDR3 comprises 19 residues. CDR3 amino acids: CASSTGLAGGQNSYNEQFF. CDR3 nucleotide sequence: TGCGCCAGCAGCACCGGACTAGCGGGAGGCCAGAACTCCTACAATGAGCAGTTCTTC.

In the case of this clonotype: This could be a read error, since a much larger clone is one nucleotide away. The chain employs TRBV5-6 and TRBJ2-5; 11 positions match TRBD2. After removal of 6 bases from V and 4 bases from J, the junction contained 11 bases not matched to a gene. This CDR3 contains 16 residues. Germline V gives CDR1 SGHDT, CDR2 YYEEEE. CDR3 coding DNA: TGTGCCAGCATCTTTTATGGGCTAGCGGGAGGAGAGACCCAGTACTTC. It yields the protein CASIFYGLAGGETQYF.

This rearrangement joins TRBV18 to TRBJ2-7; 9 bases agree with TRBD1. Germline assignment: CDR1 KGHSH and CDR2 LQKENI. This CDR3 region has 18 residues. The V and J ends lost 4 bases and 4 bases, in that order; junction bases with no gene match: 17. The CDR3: CASSRGVQGAAADYEQYF. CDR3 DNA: TGTGCCAGCTCACGAGGCGTACAGGGGGCGGCGGCGGATTACGAGCAGTACTTC.

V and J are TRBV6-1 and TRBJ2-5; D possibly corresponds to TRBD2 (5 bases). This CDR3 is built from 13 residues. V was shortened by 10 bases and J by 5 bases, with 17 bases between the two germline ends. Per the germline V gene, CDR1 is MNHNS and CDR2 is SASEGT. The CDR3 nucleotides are TGTGCCATCTCCCTTCGGGGAGAGGAGACCCAGTACTTC. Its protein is CAISLRGEETQYF.

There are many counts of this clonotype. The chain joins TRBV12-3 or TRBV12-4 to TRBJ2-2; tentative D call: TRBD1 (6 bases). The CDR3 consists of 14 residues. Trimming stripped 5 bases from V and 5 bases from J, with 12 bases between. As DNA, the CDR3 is TGTGCCAGCAGTATCTGGACAGAAACCGGGGAGCTGTTTTTT. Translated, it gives CASSIWTETGELFF.

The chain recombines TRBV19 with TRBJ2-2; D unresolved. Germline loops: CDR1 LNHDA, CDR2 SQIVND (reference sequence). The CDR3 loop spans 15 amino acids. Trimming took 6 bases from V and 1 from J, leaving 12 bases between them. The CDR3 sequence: CASRIRKGNTGELFF. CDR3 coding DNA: TGTGCCAGTAGGATCAGGAAAGGGAACACCGGGGAGCTGTTTTTT.